The rows below give T cell receptor beta chains drawn from one sample of a study of brain T cells in children with intractable seizures. Repertoires were generated with immunoSEQ multiplex PCR, while TCRdb's copy carries only in-frame clones and drops some. Among approximately 330,000 clones listed, roughly 93% were seen once. The sample in question was peripheral blood, obtained 4 to 5 months after surgery. The receptors originated from a boy younger than two with tuberous sclerosis and intractable seizures. Both conserved end residues are part of each CDR3. A D gene is named only where the DNA matches it firmly. Expanded clones get a size class; other rows say once, few or many, or leave the size out.

d_call | clone_size | j_call | v_call | cdr3_aa | cdr3_nt
TRBD1 | few | TRBJ2-7 | TRBV5-4 | CASSAGDRAIFSYEQYF | TGTGCCAGCAGCGCGGGGGACAGGGCTATTTTTAGCTACGAGCAGTACTTC
TRBD1 | NA | TRBJ1-2 | TRBV7-2 | CASSIGQGRNYGYTF | TGTGCCAGCAGCATCGGACAGGGGAGGAACTATGGCTACACCTTC
NA | NA | TRBJ1-3 | TRBV2 | CASSPVGFSGNTIYF | TGTGCCAGCAGCCCGGTGGGCTTCTCTGGAAACACCATATATTTT
NA | NA | TRBJ1-6 | TRBV5-1 | CASSSGGAGRLRNSPLHF | TGCGCCAGCAGCTCGGGTGGGGCAGGGAGGCTACGTAATTCACCCCTCCACTTT
TRBD1 | NA | TRBJ2-7 | TRBV11-2 | CASSLFPGQGIYEQYF | TGTGCCAGCAGCTTATTCCCGGGACAGGGAATATACGAGCAGTACTTC
NA | once | TRBJ1-2 | TRBV6-1 | CASSEITGNYGYTF | TGTGCCAGCAGTGAAATCACAGGCAACTATGGCTACACCTTC
NA | NA | TRBJ1-1 | TRBV9 | CASTPGLGTYTEAFF | TGTGCCAGCACCCCTGGTTTGGGCACCTACACTGAAGCTTTCTTT
NA | NA | TRBJ1-2 | TRBV7-9 | CASSLDTRRYGYTF | TGTGCCAGCAGCTTAGACACCCGAAGGTATGGCTACACCTTC
NA | NA | TRBJ1-3 | TRBV6-1 | CASSGYRTDSGNTIYF | TGTGCCAGCAGTGGCTACCGGACGGACTCTGGAAACACCATATATTTT
TRBD1 | NA | TRBJ1-1 | TRBV7-9 | CASSFSGQGMNTEAFF | TGTGCCAGCAGCTTCTCGGGACAGGGTATGAACACTGAAGCTTTCTTT
NA | NA | TRBJ1-2 | TRBV18 | CASSPPGVQDAGHYGYTF | TGTGCCAGCTCACCACCGGGGGTGCAGGACGCAGGTCACTATGGCTACACCTTC
TRBD2 | once | TRBJ2-3 | TRBV5-5 | CASSWGWVLAGISSTDTQYF | TGTGCCAGCAGCTGGGGTTGGGTCTTAGCGGGAATTTCTAGCACAGATACGCAGTATTTT
NA | NA | TRBJ2-7 | TRBV28 | CASTLSGSRAEQYF | TGTGCCAGCACCCTCTCGGGCAGTCGGGCCGAGCAGTACTTC
NA | NA | TRBJ1-4 | TRBV9 | CASSHNPDSAGGKLFF | TGTGCCAGCAGCCATAACCCCGACAGTGCAGGAGGAAAACTGTTTTTT
TRBD2 | NA | TRBJ2-1 | TRBV12-3/TRBV12-4 | CASRTQRGEQFF | TGTGCCAGCAGAACCCAGCGGGGTGAGCAGTTCTTC
NA | NA | TRBJ1-5 | TRBV4-1 | CASSQDSGQPQHF | TGCGCCAGCAGCCAAGATTCGGGTCAGCCCCAGCATTTT
NA | NA | TRBJ1-1 | TRBV4-1 | CASSQDPPGYTEAFF | TGCGCCAGCAGCCAAGATCCCCCGGGTTACACTGAAGCTTTCTTT
NA | NA | TRBJ2-1 | TRBV6-1 | CASSEGGQNYNEQFF | TGTGCCAGCAGTGAAGGTGGACAGAACTACAATGAGCAGTTCTTC
NA | NA | TRBJ1-5 | TRBV5-1 | CASSLGQYQPQHF | TGCGCCAGCAGCTTGGGACAGTATCAGCCCCAGCATTTT
TRBD1 | NA | TRBJ1-2 | TRBV7-3 | CASSLGQGNGYTF | TGTGCCAGCAGCTTGGGACAGGGAAATGGCTACACCTTC
NA | NA | TRBJ2-1 | TRBV5-1 | CASSGYVADNNEQFF | TGCGCCAGCAGCGGTTACGTAGCGGATAACAATGAGCAGTTCTTC
NA | NA | TRBJ2-6 | TRBV19 | CASSIIDSGANVLTF | TGTGCCAGTAGTATAATAGACTCTGGGGCCAACGTCCTGACTTTC
NA | NA | TRBJ1-2 | TRBV1 | CTSSQDSYRGLTYGYTF | TGCACCAGCAGCCAAGATTCATACAGGGGACTTACCTATGGCTACACCTTC
NA | NA | TRBJ2-7 | TRBV5-1 | CASSSRDMTYEQYF | TGCGCCAGCAGCTCTCGGGACATGACGTACGAGCAGTACTTC
NA | NA | TRBJ1-1 | TRBV10-1 | CASSESIYTEAFF | TGCGCCAGCAGTGAGTCGATATACACTGAAGCTTTCTTT
NA | NA | TRBJ2-3 | TRBV7-9 | CASSLSNSPDTQYF | TGTGCCAGCAGCTTATCGAATAGCCCAGATACGCAGTATTTT
TRBD1 | NA | TRBJ1-2 | TRBV28 | CASRSDRGNYGYTF | TGTGCCAGCAGGAGTGACAGGGGGAACTATGGCTACACCTTC
NA | NA | TRBJ2-2 | TRBV24-1 | CATSVPTGELFF | TGTGCCACCAGTGTGCCCACCGGGGAGCTGTTTTTT
TRBD1 | NA | TRBJ2-7 | TRBV5-6 | CASSSTGFSYEQYF | TGTGCCAGCAGCTCGACAGGGTTCTCCTACGAGCAGTACTTC
TRBD1 | NA | TRBJ1-5 | TRBV12-3/TRBV12-4 | CASRLDRGEPQHF | TGTGCCAGTCGACTAGACAGGGGTGAGCCCCAGCATTTT
NA | NA | TRBJ2-1 | TRBV19 | CASRGAWAEPKYNEQFF | TGTGCCAGTAGAGGGGCCTGGGCGGAGCCAAAGTACAATGAGCAGTTCTTC
TRBD1 | once | TRBJ2-2 | TRBV3-1/TRBV3-2 | CASSQAFTGASGELFF | TGTGCCAGCAGCCAAGCGTTTACAGGGGCTAGCGGGGAGCTGTTTTTT
TRBD2 | NA | TRBJ2-1 | TRBV24-1 | CATSLGGRAASYNEQFF | TGTGCCACCTCTCTCGGAGGGAGGGCCGCATCCTACAATGAGCAGTTCTTC
NA | NA | TRBJ2-5 | TRBV7-2 | CASSFTSSETQYF | TGTGCCAGCAGCTTCACTAGCTCGGAGACCCAGTACTTC
NA | NA | TRBJ1-3 | TRBV30 | CAWSADLCDGNTIYF | TGTGCCTGGAGTGCAGATCTTTGTGATGGAAACACCATATATTTT
TRBD1 | NA | TRBJ1-2 | TRBV4-1 | CASSHPGQDYGYTF | TGCGCCAGCAGCCACCCGGGACAGGACTATGGCTACACCTTC
NA | NA | TRBJ2-3 | TRBV6-1 | CASSETFGNTQYF | TGTGCCAGCAGTGAAACGTTCGGGAATACGCAGTATTTT
NA | NA | TRBJ2-7 | TRBV7-3 | CASSLGISGYEQYF | TGTGCCAGCAGCTTGGGCATATCGGGGTACGAGCAGTACTTC
NA | NA | TRBJ1-2 | TRBV7-9 | CASSFTGQPYGYTF | TGTGCCAGCAGCTTTACCGGACAGCCCTATGGCTACACCTTC
NA | few | TRBJ1-1 | TRBV5-6 | CASSALNTEAFF | TGTGCCAGCAGCGCTTTGAACACTGAAGCTTTCTTT
TRBD1 | once | TRBJ1-5 | TRBV28 | CASSFGTVNQPQHF | TGTGCCAGCAGTTTCGGGACAGTCAATCAGCCCCAGCATTTT
NA | NA | TRBJ1-4 | TRBV11-3 | CASSLEQVRRSELNEKLFF | TGTGCCAGCAGCTTAGAACAAGTGCGCAGGTCCGAGCTGAATGAAAAACTGTTTTTT
NA | NA | TRBJ1-5 | TRBV19 | CASSMESYSNQPQHF | TGTGCCAGTAGTATGGAATCGTATAGCAATCAGCCCCAGCATTTT
TRBD1 | NA | TRBJ2-5 | TRBV7-9 | CASSSVGTGPFQETQYF | TGTGCCAGCAGCTCGGTCGGGACAGGCCCTTTCCAAGAGACCCAGTACTTC
TRBD2 | NA | TRBJ2-2 | TRBV3-1/TRBV3-2 | CASSQTSAYTGELFF | TGTGCCAGCAGCCAGACTAGCGCATACACCGGGGAGCTGTTTTTT
NA | NA | TRBJ2-2 | TRBV24-1 | CATSDLTGELFF | TGTGCCACCAGTGATTTGACCGGGGAGCTGTTTTTT
TRBD1 | NA | TRBJ2-2 | TRBV7-2 | CASSHRQGYTGELFF | TGTGCCAGCAGCCACAGACAGGGTTACACCGGGGAGCTGTTTTTT
NA | NA | TRBJ2-1 | TRBV7-3 | CASSLTSADEQFF | TGTGCCAGCAGCTTAACTTCGGCAGATGAGCAGTTCTTC